The 21 T cell receptor beta chains reported below all come from one sample, sequenced in a study of early T cells in non-severe SARS-CoV-2 infection. TCRdb re-called the 5' RACE reads through MiXCR, storing one row per CDR3 protein. The data hold about 64,000 distinct CDR3 sequences, with approximately 14% observed a single time. The sequenced sample consisted of whole blood. The receptors come from an adult who was a healthcare worker with PCR-confirmed SARS-CoV-2 infection or an uninfected control (not recorded which).

This clonotype has more than one count but fewer than ten. One end of the junction is discordant with germline, which a read error may explain. The chain employs TRBV5-6 and TRBJ2-5; the D gene is possibly TRBD1 (6 bases). The CDR3 spans 11 residues. Looked up from germline, CDR1 is SGHDT and CDR2 is YYEEEE. The CDR3 DNA sequence: TGTGCCAGCAGCTTGGTGGGGACATTAACTTTC. Encoded protein: CASSLVGTLTF.

This clonotype has just a few counts. The V call is TRBV7-9, the J call TRBJ1-5; a weak D match, TRBD1 (6 bases). V gave up 5 bases and J gave up 4 bases, with 6 bases separating them. The CDR3 length is 12 residues. Germline V gene data show CDR1 as SEHNR and CDR2 as FQNEAQ (reference sequence). The CDR3 sequence: CASSQGNQPQHF. The CDR3 bases are TGTGCCAGCAGCCAGGGGAATCAGCCCCAGCATTTT.

This clonotype occurred many times. The chain has TRBV11-1 and TRBJ2-2, with D uncertain. The CDR3 extends over 14 amino acids. The germline V gene has CDR1 SGHAT and CDR2 FQDESV (reference sequence). V dropped 3 bases and J dropped 1 base, with 6 bases sitting between them. CDR3 loop: CASSLTRNTGELFF. For the CDR3, the DNA is TGTGCCAGCAGCTTGACTCGGAACACCGGGGAGCTGTTTTTT.

This clonotype was seen ten or more times. The chain uses TRBV19 and TRBJ2-7; D unresolved. The germline CDR1 and CDR2 sequences are LNHDA and SQIVND (reference sequence). V was shortened by 1 base and J by 4 bases, with 14 bases between the two germline ends. The CDR3 covers 15 residues. CDR3 residues: CASSIVDGPLYEQYF. CDR3 bases: TGTGCCAGTAGTATAGTCGACGGACCTCTTTACGAGCAGTACTTC.

This clonotype was picked up many times. The chain carries TRBV3-1 and TRBJ2-1, with 8 positions matching TRBD1. Per the germline V gene, CDR1 is LGHDT and CDR2 is YNNKEL (reference sequence). J lost 15 bases, V lost 0 bases, and 7 bases had no gene match. The CDR3 is 13 residues long. This chain's CDR3 is CASSQDHQGQVFF. The CDR3 DNA is TGTGCCAGCAGCCAAGATCATCAGGGACAGGTGTTCTTC.

The chain joins TRBV9 to TRBJ2-2, with D possibly matching TRBD1 (5 bases). The V end lost 1 base, the J end lost 2 bases, and 12 bases lay between the germline ends. This CDR3 has 16 amino acids. Germline loops: CDR1 SGDLS, CDR2 YYNGEE. The chain's CDR3 is CASSVSARANTGELFF. CDR3 DNA sequence: TGTGCCAGCAGCGTATCGGCCAGGGCAAACACCGGGGAGCTGTTTTTT.

This chain joins TRBV5-6 and TRBJ1-1; D gene uncertain. Germline values: CDR1 SGHDT, CDR2 YYEEEE. The germline V and J ends were trimmed by 4 bases and 6 bases, with 10 bases remaining between them. The CDR3 runs 12 residues. This CDR3 reads CASSLVNAEAFF. DNA of the CDR3: TGTGCCAGCAGCCTGGTTAACGCTGAAGCTTTCTTT.

This chain connects TRBV10-2 to TRBJ1-2; D remains unclear. The CDR3 extends over 11 amino acids. The germline CDR1 and CDR2 sequences are WSHSY and SAAADI. The V gene lost 2 bases and the J gene lost 8 bases, with 6 bases spanning the gap. The CDR3 loop is CASSEAGGYTF. The CDR3 DNA follows: TGCGCCAGCAGTGAGGCAGGCGGCTACACCTTC.

The sample holds many counts of this clonotype. CDR3 region: CASSQSLNTEAFF. In DNA form, the CDR3 reads TGTGCCAGCAGCCAAAGCCTGAACACTGAAGCTTTCTTT. The V gene is TRBV14, the J gene TRBJ1-1; D gene unclear. From germline, CDR1 is SGHDN and CDR2 FVKESK. Between the trimmed V and J ends, which lost 2 bases and 0 bases, there was a span of 4 bases. This CDR3 spans 13 amino acids. Variable domain in full (rest from reference TRBV14 and TRBJ1-1): EAGVTQFPSHSVIEKGQTVTLRCDPISGHDNLYWYRRVMGKEIKFLLHFVKESKQDESGMPNNRFLAERTGGTYSTLKVQPAELEDSGVYFCASSQSLNTEAFFGQGTRLTVV.

This clonotype was detected only a few times. The chain uses TRBV12-3 or TRBV12-4 and TRBJ1-2; 7 nucleotides align to TRBD1. The CDR3 is made up of 15 amino acids. V shed 6 bases and J 6 bases; nucleotides not matched to a gene: 13. CDR3 in amino acids: CASSAPYRGFHGYTF. In nucleotides, the CDR3 is TGTGCCAGCAGCGCTCCATACAGGGGTTTCCATGGCTACACCTTC.

This chain uses TRBV4-2 with TRBJ1-5; tentatively, D is TRBD1 (6 bases). Trimming cost V 4 bases and J 6 bases, with 10 bases left between them. Germline CDR1 and CDR2: LGHNA and YNFKEQ. This CDR3 is 13 amino acids long. The CDR3 here is CASSREQGQPQHF. CDR3 DNA: TGTGCCAGCAGCCGGGAACAGGGTCAGCCCCAGCATTTT.

CDR3: CASSFPGRANYEQYF. The CDR3 nucleotides are TGTGCCAGCAGCTTCCCTGGCAGGGCGAACTACGAGCAGTACTTC. J is TRBJ2-7 and V is TRBV7-9; perhaps TRBD1 as D (5 bases). V was trimmed by 3 bases and J by 3 bases, leaving 15 bases between them. This CDR3 comprises 15 residues. Germline V gene data show CDR1 as SEHNR and CDR2 as FQNEAQ (reference sequence).

The genes are TRBV20-1 and TRBJ1-5; TRBD1 agrees at 7 bases. The CDR3 has 13 amino acids. V lost 6 bases, J lost 3 bases, and 5 bases stayed unmatched. Germline V gene sequence: CDR1 DFQATT, CDR2 SNEGSKA (reference sequence). Here the CDR3 DNA reads TGCAGTGCCAGCAGGGGGGACAATCAGCCCCAGCATTTT. Translation gives CSASRGDNQPQHF.

A few counts support this clonotype. This chain joins TRBV3-1 and TRBJ2-2; maybe TRBD2 (6 bases). Germline V gene lookup returns CDR1 LGHDT and CDR2 YNNKEL (reference sequence). Trimming took 3 bases from V and 1 from J, leaving 18 bases between them. The CDR3 sequence is 18 residues long. CDR3 sequence reads: CASSHYLEWRGNTGELFF. The CDR3 DNA reads as TGTGCCAGCAGCCACTACCTTGAATGGCGGGGGAACACCGGGGAGCTGTTTTTT.

In DNA form, the CDR3 reads TGTGCCAGCAGCTCCGGGGCACGCCCAGAAAAACTGTTTTTT. This encodes CASSSGARPEKLFF. The chain uses TRBV7-9 and TRBJ1-4; D is possibly TRBD1 (5 bases). The CDR3 is 14 amino acids. The germline CDR1 and CDR2 sequences are SEHNR and FQNEAQ (reference sequence). Trimming took 4 bases from V and 8 from J, leaving 14 bases between them.

In its sample, this clonotype was seen many times. The chain joins TRBV4-1 to TRBJ1-5; D might be TRBD1 (6 bases). The V gene's germline CDR1 is MGHRA and CDR2 YSYEKL. The CDR3 length is 15 residues. Trimming cost V 1 base and J 5 bases, with 12 bases left between them. CDR3 sequence: CASSQGQGTHQPQHF. The CDR3 DNA reads TGCGCCAGCAGCCAAGGCCAGGGGACTCATCAGCCCCAGCATTTT.

About this clonotype: Relative to the germline gene, one junction end is altered; a read error may explain this. The chain links TRBV7-2 to TRBJ2-5, with D perhaps assigned TRBD1 or TRBD2 (6 bases each). CDR3 size: 13 residues. Germline loops: CDR1 SGHTA, CDR2 FQGNSA. The CDR3 region has the DNA TGTGCCAGCCGCTTAGGGGGGCCGGAGACCCAGTACTTC. It translates to CASRLGGPETQYF. Looking up the rest from reference TRBV7-2 and TRBJ2-5 gives the full variable domain: GAGVSQSPSNKVTEKGKDVELRCDPISGHTALYWYRQSLGQGLEFLIYFQGNSAPDKSGLPSDRFSAERTGGSVSTLTIQRTQQEDSAVYLCASRLGGPETQYFGPGTRLLVL.

A few counts support this clonotype. This sequence joins TRBV9 and TRBJ2-1, with 11 nucleotides matching TRBD1. The CDR3 spans 16 residues. V lost 1 base to trimming and J lost 8 bases; unmatched junction nucleotides: 8. CDR1 and CDR2 (germline): SGDLS, YYNGEE. CDR3: CASSVFRDRGRDEQFF. As DNA, the CDR3 is TGTGCCAGCAGCGTATTTCGGGACAGGGGGAGAGATGAGCAGTTCTTC.

This clonotype was seen at least ten times. V usage is TRBV6-1 and J usage is TRBJ2-7; D unclear. The V and J ends lost 2 bases and 2 bases respectively, with 7 bases between them. Germline V gene sequence: CDR1 MNHNS, CDR2 SASEGT. The CDR3 length is 13 residues. The CDR3 nucleotides read TGTGCCAGCAGTGAATGGGTTACCTACGAGCAGTACTTC. It specifies CASSEWVTYEQYF.

This clonotype was counted ten times or more. V and J are TRBV20-1 and TRBJ2-5, with a tentative D call TRBD2 (5 bases). Deletions cut 2 bases from V and 4 bases from J, with 11 bases between. The CDR3 covers 13 residues. Germline-derived CDR1 and CDR2 are DFQATT and SNEGSKA (reference sequence). The CDR3: CSARPGMGETQYF. The CDR3, as DNA: TGCAGTGCTAGACCCGGGATGGGAGAGACCCAGTACTTC.

The chain combines TRBV20-1 with TRBJ2-3; possibly TRBD2 for D (5 bases). The germline V and J ends were trimmed by 6 bases and 6 bases, with 25 bases remaining between them. CDR3 length equals 16 residues. Germline V gene lookup returns CDR1 DFQATT and CDR2 SNEGSKA (reference sequence). The CDR3 sequence is CSAPFGPGSGVDTQYF. The CDR3 DNA reads TGCAGTGCGCCATTTGGACCGGGGAGCGGTGTTGATACGCAGTATTTT.